Included here is one TCR beta chain sequence, with context. This specimen comes from a study of blood T cell repertoires in COVID-19. The overall study: The United States, Italy and Spain provided the acute and convalescent COVID-19 samples. Sources were T cells, B-cell-depleted T cells, or PBMCs; the material itself was cDNA or gDNA.

The CDR3 is made up of 12 amino acids. V trimming: 7 bases; J trimming: 7 bases; junction bases outside the gene matches: 4. Germline V gene lookup returns CDR1 LNHDA and CDR2 SQIVND (reference sequence). Sequencing was performed with immunoSEQ multiplex PCR; in TCRdb, only in-frame clones are kept and a portion is missing. The repertoire holds 150,000 or so clones, with roughly 93% as singletons. This chain uses TRBV19 with TRBJ2-4; 7 bases fit TRBD2. The sequencing sample was made of peripheral blood. This clonotype was obtained from a man between 18 and 29 years old with acute or convalescent COVID-19. CDR3 protein: CASTSGGNIQYF. For the CDR3, the DNA is TGTGCCAGTACTTCCGGGGGGAACATTCAGTACTTC.